Presented here are 7 T cell receptor beta chains from one specimen sequenced in a study of early stage breast cancer tumors. Assay: immunoSEQ multiplex PCR; the TCRdb copy retains only in-frame clones and omits some. The table includes approximately 54,000 clones, just under 80% detected once. Sequencing was carried out using blood. All receptors come from a person aged 40 to 50 with breast cancer.

This clone was observed a single time. This chain uses TRBV2 with TRBJ2-2; D possibly uses TRBD1 or TRBD2 (5 bases each). The germline V gene encodes CDR1 SNHLY and CDR2 FYNNEI. Trimming left V 6 bases short and J 7 bases short, with 18 bases between. CDR3 length: 15 residues. DNA for the CDR3: TGTGCCAGCAGGGACGGGGTGGCAGACAGCGGGGAGCTGTTTTTT. It specifies CASRDGVADSGELFF.

The chain couples TRBV28 to TRBJ2-3, with 7 bases that match TRBD2. J gave up 2 bases and V 11 bases, and 10 bases lay outside the gene matches. This CDR3 is 14 amino acids long. CDR1 is MDHEN, CDR2 SYDVKM, per germline. The CDR3 DNA reads as TGTGCCGGTCAGCGGGAACTGAACACAGATACGCAGTATTTT. Its translation: CAGQRELNTDTQYF.

In its sample, this clone was seen a few times. This chain uses TRBV19 with TRBJ2-7, with 8 bases matching TRBD1. Germline assignment: CDR1 LNHDA and CDR2 SQIVND (reference sequence). The length of the CDR3 is 16 residues. Losses at the gene ends were 3 bases for V and 6 bases for J; bases not matched to a gene: 13. CDR3 amino acids: CASSMLVGTGNTEQYF. CDR3 nucleotide sequence: TGTGCCAGTAGTATGTTGGTAGGGACAGGCAATACCGAGCAGTACTTC. Using reference TRBV19 and TRBJ2-7 for the parts outside the CDR3, the full variable domain is DGGITQSPKYLFRKEGQNVTLSCEQNLNHDAMYWYRQDPGQGLRLIYYSQIVNDFQKGDIAEGYSVSREKKESFPLTVTSAQKNPTAFYLCASSMLVGTGNTEQYFGPGTRLTVT.

V gene TRBV6-6 combines with J gene TRBJ2-7, with 10 bases identical to TRBD2. The CDR3 has 13 residues. Per the germline V gene, CDR1 is MNHNY and CDR2 is SVGAGI (reference sequence). Germline trimming cut 8 bases from V and 2 bases from J; bases unmatched to any gene: 3. The CDR3 DNA sequence: TGTGCCAGCTCAACTAGCGGGGCCTACGAGCAGTACTTC. Translating it yields CASSTSGAYEQYF.

The gene calls are TRBV2 and TRBJ1-2; D not certain. Looked up from germline, CDR1 is SNHLY and CDR2 is FYNNEI. V was trimmed by 2 bases and J by 9 bases, leaving 13 bases between them. The CDR3 covers 13 residues. The CDR3 coding sequence is TGTGCCAGCAGTGAATCCCGTTCCGGCAGCTACACCTTC. Translating it yields CASSESRSGSYTF.

This clone was seen only once. At one end the junction does not follow the germline gene, possibly because of a read error. The chain is built from TRBV10-1 and TRBJ1-2; TRBD1 matches 9 bases. CDR3 length: 13 amino acids. In germline, CDR1 is WNHNN, CDR2 SYGVQD (reference sequence). Written as DNA, the CDR3 is TGCGCCAGCAGACACCGAGATGGGGGACAGGGCGCCTTC. Its translation is CASRHRDGGQGAF.

CDR3 amino acids: CASSLAGVADTGELFF. CDR3 bases: TGCGCCAGCAGCTTGGCCGGTGTAGCCGACACCGGGGAGCTGTTTTTT. The chain joins TRBV5-1 to TRBJ2-2; D not certain. V lost 0 bases to trimming and J lost 3 bases, with 12 bases between them. The CDR3 sequence is 16 residues long. The germline gives CDR1 SGHRS, CDR2 YFSETQ. Full variable domain (outside the CDR3, taken from reference TRBV5-1 and TRBJ2-2): KAGVTQTPRYLIKTRGQQVTLSCSPISGHRSVSWYQQTPGQGLQFLFEYFSETQRNKGNFPGRFSGRQFSNSRSEMNVSTLELGDSALYLCASSLAGVADTGELFFGEGSRLTVL.